Listed below are T cell receptor beta chains from one sample, sequenced in a study of identical twins. TCRdb itself ran the 5' RACE reads through MiXCR, one entry per CDR3 protein. This table holds around 690,000 distinct CDR3 sequences, over 20% found once. A further study also used this sample, focusing on T cells expressing NK-cell markers.

Sequenced material: PBMCs. The receptors originated from a woman younger than 30 in good health. CDR3s include the opening cysteine and the closing phenylalanine or tryptophan. A D gene is named only where the DNA matches it firmly. Some rows have no size entry. The others give once, few or many, or a class for an expanded clone.

size,J,D,V,CDR3,DNA
NA,TRBJ2-5,TRBD2,TRBV29-1,CSVLSLAEEETQYF,TGCAGCGTCTTGTCACTAGCGGAGGAAGAGACCCAGTACTTC
few,TRBJ2-2,NA,TRBV11-2,CASSLGPGLYTGELFF,TGTGCCAGCAGCTTAGGCCCGGGACTTTACACCGGGGAGCTGTTTTTT
NA,TRBJ1-5,NA,TRBV6-5,CASSYGGAFSNQPQHF,TGTGCCAGCAGTTACGGGGGGGCCTTCAGCAATCAGCCCCAGCATTTT
few,TRBJ1-2,NA,TRBV12-3/TRBV12-4,CASTVGGAAYGYTF,TGTGCCAGCACAGTGGGTGGGGCAGCGTATGGCTACACCTTC
NA,TRBJ1-1,TRBD1,TRBV20-1,CSAIRQGGNTEAFF,TGCAGTGCTATAAGACAGGGAGGGAACACTGAAGCTTTCTTT
many,TRBJ1-1,NA,TRBV6-1,CASSPNWGTEAFF,TGTGCCAGCAGTCCGAATTGGGGGACTGAAGCTTTCTTT
many,TRBJ2-1,TRBD1,TRBV7-2,CASGNQGASYNEQFF,TGTGCCAGCGGAAATCAGGGGGCATCCTACAATGAGCAGTTCTTC
few,TRBJ2-5,TRBD2,TRBV5-4,CASLASGGAKETQYF,TGTGCCAGCCTAGCTAGCGGGGGGGCCAAAGAGACCCAGTACTTC
NA,TRBJ2-7,NA,TRBV9,CASSVTLVDEQYF,TGTGCCAGCAGCGTTACCCTAGTCGACGAGCAGTACTTC
few,TRBJ1-2,NA,TRBV6-6,CASSTGGGYTF,TGTGCCAGCAGCACGGGAGGAGGCTACACCTTC
many,TRBJ1-2,NA,TRBV7-9,CASSLYRSHGTLSYTF,TGTGCCAGCAGCTTATATAGGTCCCACGGGACACTAAGTTACACCTTC
NA,TRBJ2-3,TRBD1,TRBV5-1,CASSPRDRRTDTQYF,TGCGCCAGCAGCCCCCGGGACAGGAGGACAGATACGCAGTATTTT
NA,TRBJ2-1,NA,TRBV6-2/TRBV6-3,CASSYVVGSGQYNEQFF,TGTGCCAGCAGTTACGTTGTGGGGAGCGGACAATACAATGAGCAGTTCTTC
few,TRBJ2-1,NA,TRBV19,CASSIGTPNEQFF,TGTGCCAGTAGTATAGGAACCCCCAATGAGCAGTTCTTC
many,TRBJ1-1,NA,TRBV5-1,CASSTTGMGVTEAFF,TGCGCCAGCAGCACCACAGGGATGGGAGTAACTGAAGCTTTCTTT
NA,TRBJ1-5,NA,TRBV7-6,CASSLVQDGLLSQHF,TGTGCCAGCAGCTTAGTACAGGACGGATTGCTCTCCCAGCATTTT
NA,TRBJ2-3,NA,TRBV9,CASSVKGGDTQYF,TGTGCCAGCAGCGTCAAAGGAGGCGATACGCAGTATTTT
NA,TRBJ2-7,NA,TRBV7-8,CASSPMRAFRSYEQYF,TGTGCCAGCAGCCCGATGCGGGCATTTCGATCCTACGAGCAGTACTTC
NA,TRBJ2-3,NA,TRBV7-9,CASSLFSSDTQYF,TGTGCCAGCAGCTTATTTAGCTCAGATACGCAGTATTTT
few,TRBJ1-1,NA,TRBV10-3,CAARQSNTEAFF,TGTGCCGCCAGACAGTCGAACACTGAAGCTTTCTTT
many,TRBJ2-7,TRBD2,TRBV20-1,CSARVLGGSSYEQYF,TGCAGTGCTAGGGTTCTTGGCGGGAGTTCCTACGAGCAGTACTTC
NA,TRBJ2-3,TRBD2,TRBV6-1,CASSDSGRAWDTQYF,TGTGCCAGCAGTGATAGCGGGAGAGCTTGGGATACGCAGTATTTT
many,TRBJ2-1,NA,TRBV12-3/TRBV12-4,CASSLRHTSYNEQFF,TGTGCCAGCAGTTTAAGGCATACCTCCTACAATGAGCAGTTCTTC
NA,TRBJ2-2,TRBD2,TRBV12-3/TRBV12-4,CASRTAGVNTGELFF,TGTGCCAGTCGCACCGCGGGAGTGAACACCGGGGAGCTGTTTTTT
NA,TRBJ2-5,NA,TRBV5-1,CASSLEERLLETQYF,TGCGCCAGCAGCTTGGAGGAACGTTTACTAGAGACCCAGTACTTC
NA,TRBJ2-7,NA,TRBV7-2,CASSLSLRGVYEQYF,TGTGCCAGCAGCCTATCCCTTAGGGGTGTCTACGAGCAGTACTTC
NA,TRBJ2-7,TRBD2,TRBV12-3/TRBV12-4,CATRGGGLQYF,TGTGCCACGCGCGGGGGGGGCTTGCAGTACTTC
NA,TRBJ2-3,TRBD2,TRBV7-2,CASSPTTSGSIRDTQYF,TGTGCCAGCAGCCCCACGACTAGCGGGAGTATTAGAGATACGCAGTATTTT
few,TRBJ2-3,TRBD2,TRBV20-1,CSALGTGTSGITDTQYF,TGCAGTGCCCTTGGTACAGGGACTAGCGGGATCACAGATACGCAGTATTTT
few,TRBJ2-7,TRBD2,TRBV7-9,CASSLVAWTSGYEQYF,TGTGCCAGCAGCTTAGTGGCATGGACTAGCGGTTACGAGCAGTACTTC
few,TRBJ2-1,TRBD2,TRBV5-4,CASSQGTSGFDEQFF,TGTGCCAGCAGCCAGGGGACTAGCGGGTTCGATGAGCAGTTCTTC
few,TRBJ1-2,TRBD1,TRBV5-1,CASSDPGTGGDGYTF,TGCGCCAGCAGCGACCCCGGGACAGGGGGCGATGGCTACACCTTC
few,TRBJ1-1,NA,TRBV20-1,CSPGGNGEAFF,TGCAGTCCGGGGGGGAATGGTGAAGCTTTCTTT
many,TRBJ1-2,TRBD1,TRBV6-5,CASNDRGGYTF,TGTGCCAGCAACGACAGGGGCGGCTACACCTTC
many,TRBJ2-5,TRBD2,TRBV11-2,CASSLIGTSGSQRKTQYF,TGTGCCAGCAGCTTAATTGGGACTAGCGGGAGTCAGCGGAAGACCCAGTACTTC
many,TRBJ2-1,NA,TRBV4-3,CASSQEAGYNEQFF,TGCGCCAGCAGCCAAGAAGCGGGCTACAATGAGCAGTTCTTC
NA,TRBJ2-5,NA,TRBV20-1,CSAEVLQETQYF,TGCAGTGCTGAGGTGTTACAAGAGACCCAGTACTTC
few,TRBJ2-7,NA,TRBV27,CASSLSRRTTYEQYF,TGTGCCAGCAGTTTATCGAGACGGACTACCTACGAGCAGTACTTC
few,TRBJ1-6,NA,TRBV18,CASSGAYSPLHF,TGTGCCAGCTCAGGGGCGTATTCACCCCTCCACTTT
NA,TRBJ1-2,NA,TRBV20-1,CSGRGYYGYTF,TGCAGTGGGAGGGGATACTATGGCTACACCTTC
NA,TRBJ2-5,NA,TRBV9,CASSVGLVVSQETQYF,TGTGCCAGCAGCGTAGGCCTGGTGGTTAGCCAAGAGACCCAGTACTTC
few,TRBJ2-1,TRBD2,TRBV5-1,CATGRTGGSYNEQFF,TGCGCCACCGGTAGAACGGGAGGCTCCTACAATGAGCAGTTCTTC
few,TRBJ2-2,NA,TRBV5-1,CASSGGTSDTGELFF,TGCGCCAGCAGCGGCGGGACTTCCGACACCGGGGAGCTGTTTTTT
NA,TRBJ2-6,NA,TRBV5-6,CASSLRRQAFSGANVLTF,TGTGCCAGCAGCTTGAGGAGACAGGCCTTCTCTGGGGCCAACGTCCTGACTTTC
NA,TRBJ2-3,NA,TRBV20-1,CSLTGLKKVTDTQYF,TGCAGCCTCACGGGACTCAAGAAAGTCACAGATACGCAGTATTTT
NA,TRBJ1-5,NA,TRBV2,CASSEGVRGQPQHF,TGTGCCAGCAGTGAGGGGGTCCGCGGACAGCCCCAGCATTTT
many,TRBJ2-7,NA,TRBV20-1,CSARDAGVEQYF,TGCAGTGCTAGAGACGCAGGGGTCGAGCAGTACTTC
NA,TRBJ2-7,TRBD2,TRBV13,CASSLRRGVLYEQYF,TGTGCCAGCAGCTTACGCCGGGGGGTTTTGTACGAGCAGTACTTC
many,TRBJ1-2,NA,TRBV7-7,CASSPGGDDAYNYGYTF,TGTGCTAGCAGCCCTGGGGGGGACGACGCTTACAACTATGGCTACACCTTC
NA,TRBJ2-3,TRBD2,TRBV20-1,CSALGAGEPDTQYF,TGCAGTGCTCTGGGAGCGGGAGAGCCAGATACGCAGTATTTT
few,TRBJ2-3,TRBD2,TRBV7-2,CASSLLAGPTDTQYF,TGTGCCAGCAGCTTACTAGCGGGGCCCACAGATACGCAGTATTTT
NA,TRBJ2-1,TRBD2,TRBV4-3,CASSQALAAYNEQFF,TGCGCCAGCAGCCAAGCCCTAGCGGCCTACAATGAGCAGTTCTTC
many,TRBJ2-3,NA,TRBV7-9,CASRPGGTDTQYF,TGTGCCAGCAGACCGGGGGGCACAGATACGCAGTATTTT
few,TRBJ2-1,NA,TRBV29-1,CSVVTPLYNEQFF,TGCAGCGTTGTTACTCCCCTCTACAATGAGCAGTTCTTC
few,TRBJ2-2,TRBD2,TRBV10-2,CATLQGLAGVHTGELFF,TGCGCCACCTTACAGGGACTAGCGGGAGTACACACCGGGGAGCTGTTTTTT
many,TRBJ2-1,TRBD2,TRBV9,CASSGGLARNEQFF,TGTGCCAGCAGCGGGGGACTAGCGCGGAATGAGCAGTTCTTC
NA,TRBJ2-7,NA,TRBV29-1,CSALENEQYF,TGCAGCGCCCTAGAGAACGAGCAGTACTTC
few,TRBJ2-7,NA,TRBV11-2,CASSYYREDNEQYF,TGTGCCAGCAGCTATTACAGGGAAGATAACGAGCAGTACTTC